These 13 T cell receptor beta chains originate from one sample sequenced in a study of T cells in Graves' hyperthyroidism and ophthalmopathy. The investigators amplified TCR beta CDR3 regions from RNA transcripts. First-round RT-PCR targeting the TCR CDR3 was performed with the HTBI primer set. TCRdb fed the multiplex PCR reads into MiXCR, producing one record per CDR3 protein. The sample lists more than 500,000 distinct CDR3 sequences, 15% to 20% occurring once. Material for sequencing was blood. The receptors derive from a woman aged 30 to 39 with Graves' hyperthyroidism.

This clonotype was observed a few times. The chain joins TRBV27 to TRBJ2-4, with D possibly being TRBD1 (6 bases). The CDR3 length is 14 residues. Trimming took 5 bases from V and 6 from J, leaving 14 bases between them. The V gene's germline CDR1 is MNHEY and CDR2 SMNVEV (reference sequence). The CDR3 coding sequence is TGTGCCAGCAGTACGACCCTGGACAGAAACATTCAGTACTTC. As protein: CASSTTLDRNIQYF.

Worth noting for this clonotype: Mismatch with germline at one junction end may stem from a read error. J is TRBJ1-1 and V is TRBV5-1, with 7 bases fitting TRBD1. The CDR3 loop spans 16 amino acids. Germline values: CDR1 SGHRS, CDR2 YFSETQ. CDR3 protein: CASSFRRQGMNTEAFF. The DNA of the CDR3 is TGTGCCAGCAGCTTCCGGAGACAGGGCATGAACACTGAAGCTTTCTTT.

This clonotype was counted many times. The gene calls are TRBV2 and TRBJ2-1; 8 nucleotides line up with TRBD1. The CDR3 length is 13 residues. After removal of 6 bases from V and 7 bases from J, the junction contained 5 bases not matched to a gene. CDR1 SNHLY and CDR2 FYNNEI come from the germline V gene. CDR3 DNA: TGTGCCAGCAGCAATCAGGGGGCGAATGAGCAGTTCTTC. It specifies CASSNQGANEQFF.

The V call is TRBV4-3, the J call TRBJ2-2, with D maybe TRBD2 (5 bases). V lost 0 bases and J 7 bases, leaving 15 bases between the germline ends. CDR1 LGHNA and CDR2 YSLEER come from the germline V gene. The CDR3 has 16 residues. This chain's CDR3 is CASSQDLGFRDGELFF. Written as DNA, the CDR3 is TGCGCCAGCAGCCAAGATCTAGGATTTCGGGACGGGGAGCTGTTTTTT.

This clonotype occurred a few times. J is TRBJ2-2 and V is TRBV7-9; no reliable D call. The CDR3 contains 11 residues. Per germline, CDR1 SEHNR and CDR2 FQNEAQ (reference sequence). Between the trimmed V and J ends, which lost 11 bases and 6 bases, there was a span of 10 bases. The chain's CDR3 is CAVHWAGELFF. CDR3 in DNA: TGTGCCGTCCATTGGGCCGGGGAGCTGTTTTTT.

This clonotype was observed at least ten times. V usage is TRBV7-6 and J usage is TRBJ2-1; D gene uncertain. V was shortened by 1 base and J by 9 bases, with 10 bases between the two germline ends. This CDR3 region has 13 residues. Germline CDR1 is SGHVS and CDR2 is FNYEAQ. CDR3 in amino acids: CASSLVFGTEQFF. CDR3 DNA: TGTGCCAGCAGCTTAGTGTTCGGCACTGAGCAGTTCTTC.

This clonotype has only a few counts. The V gene is TRBV6-1, the J gene TRBJ2-7, with TRBD1 identical over 7 bases. Trimming cost V 4 bases and J 2 bases; bases outside gene matches: 5. Germline V gene lookup returns CDR1 MNHNS and CDR2 SASEGT. CDR3 length: 14 residues. CDR3 sequence: CASSVRQGPYEQYF. The DNA of the CDR3 is TGTGCCAGCAGTGTACGACAGGGACCCTACGAGCAGTACTTC.

The rearrangement links TRBV3-1 to TRBJ2-3; 15 bases align to TRBD2. There are 18 residues in the CDR3. The ends lost 5 bases at V and 1 base at J; junction bases unmatched: 7. Germline V lookup: CDR1 LGHDT, CDR2 YNNKEL (reference sequence). The CDR3 here is CASSNGLAGGPGTDTQYF. CDR3 DNA: TGTGCCAGCAGCAACGGACTAGCGGGAGGGCCAGGCACAGATACGCAGTATTTT.

This clonotype was counted many times. The chain recombines TRBV5-1 with TRBJ2-7; the D gene is possibly TRBD1 (5 bases). Germline CDR1 is SGHRS and CDR2 is YFSETQ. Trimming shortened V by 5 bases and J by 4 bases, and 7 bases separated the two germline ends. This CDR3 region has 11 residues. The CDR3 reads CASRRQYEQYF. The CDR3 nucleotides read TGCGCCAGCAGGAGACAGTACGAGCAGTACTTC.

As regards this clonotype: A much bigger clone sits one base away, suggesting this may be a read error. V and J are TRBV13 and TRBJ2-3, with 9 bases that match TRBD1. This CDR3 region has 16 residues. Germline CDR1 reads PRHDT; CDR2 reads FYEKMQ (reference sequence). The CDR3 protein is CAGSFARTGGTDTQYF. The CDR3 bases are TGTGCCGGCAGCTTCGCCCGGACAGGGGGCACAGATACGCAGTATTTT.

This clonotype was recorded many times. J is TRBJ2-7 and V is TRBV18, with 8 bases fitting TRBD1. V lost 3 bases to trimming and J lost 6 bases; unmatched junction nucleotides: 10. The CDR3 has 15 amino acids. Germline lookup yields CDR1 KGHSH and CDR2 LQKENI. This CDR3 is CASSPKQGVSFEQYF. The CDR3 DNA reads TGTGCCAGCTCACCGAAACAGGGGGTATCGTTCGAGCAGTACTTC.

This chain links TRBV6-2 or TRBV6-3 with TRBJ2-7, with 8 nucleotides matching TRBD2. The germline gives CDR1 MNHEY, CDR2 SVGEGT. There are 19 residues in the CDR3. The J segment lost 5 bases and the V segment lost 2 bases, leaving 20 bases of the junction unmatched. The CDR3 region is CASSYELFGGLDGFHEQYF. As DNA, the CDR3 is TGTGCCAGCAGTTACGAACTGTTTGGGGGACTAGACGGTTTCCACGAGCAGTACTTC.

This clonotype was observed at least ten times. The rearrangement uses TRBV10-3 and TRBJ1-5; tentatively, D is TRBD1 (6 bases). Per the germline V gene, CDR1 is ENHRY and CDR2 is SYGVKD. The germline V and J ends were trimmed by 6 bases and 10 bases, with 10 bases remaining between them. The length of the CDR3 is 11 residues. DNA of the CDR3: TGTGCCATCAGCCCCGGGGGCCCCCAGCATTTT. Translated, it gives CAISPGGPQHF.